A selection of T cell receptor beta chains follows, all from one sample in a study of cytomegalovirus exposure and HLA in healthy donors. The data were produced by immunoSEQ multiplex PCR, yet TCRdb's version contains in-frame clones alone and is incomplete. The table shows 140,000 to 150,000 clones, with approximately 80% occurring only once. Sequencing was done on a sample of PBMCs. The source of these receptors is a male donor in good health and CMV-seronegative. CDR3s include the opening cysteine and the closing phenylalanine or tryptophan. D genes are given only for firm matches. The listing skips clone size in some rows; elsewhere it reads once, few, many or a size class.

D: NA; V: TRBV7-9; size: NA; J: TRBJ1-2; CDR3: CASSLVVGYTF; DNA: TGTGCCAGCAGCTTAGTCGTTGGCTACACCTTC
D: TRBD1; V: TRBV7-6; size: few; J: TRBJ2-3; CDR3: CASSLTGTETDTQYF; DNA: TGTGCCAGCAGCTTAACCGGGACAGAGACAGATACGCAGTATTTT
D: TRBD2; V: TRBV7-2; size: NA; J: TRBJ2-7; CDR3: CASSLGGGGRYF; DNA: TGTGCCAGCAGCTTAGGCGGGGGGGGTAGGTACTTC
D: NA; V: TRBV7-8; size: NA; J: TRBJ2-5; CDR3: CASRKQVDRSGETQYF; DNA: TGTGCCAGCAGAAAACAGGTCGACAGATCAGGGGAGACCCAGTACTTC
D: NA; V: TRBV21-1; size: NA; J: TRBJ2-1; CDR3: CASSKGAGNEQFF; DNA: TGTGCCAGCAGCAAAGGGGCAGGGAATGAGCAGTTCTTC
D: NA; V: TRBV7-9; size: NA; J: TRBJ1-3; CDR3: CASSLVRSGNTIYF; DNA: TGTGCCAGCAGCTTAGTGCGCTCTGGAAACACCATATATTTT
D: TRBD2; V: TRBV7-3; size: NA; J: TRBJ2-1; CDR3: CASSPLGLAVINEQFF; DNA: TGTGCCAGCAGCCCACTTGGACTAGCGGTAATCAATGAGCAGTTCTTC
D: NA; V: TRBV7-6; size: NA; J: TRBJ1-2; CDR3: CASSLDSVASVTF; DNA: TGTGCCAGCAGCTTAGATAGTGTAGCTTCAGTCACCTTC
D: NA; V: TRBV4-2; size: NA; J: TRBJ1-4; CDR3: CASTPGPHDEKLFF; DNA: TGTGCCAGCACACCAGGGCCCCATGATGAAAAACTGTTTTTT
D: NA; V: TRBV9; size: NA; J: TRBJ1-1; CDR3: CASSSTGLGTEAFF; DNA: TGTGCCAGCAGCTCAACAGGGTTGGGCACTGAAGCTTTCTTT
D: NA; V: TRBV14; size: NA; J: TRBJ1-6; CDR3: CASSQGTFGSPLHF; DNA: TGTGCCAGCAGCCAAGGGACTTTCGGGTCACCCCTCCACTTT
D: TRBD1; V: TRBV5-1; size: NA; J: TRBJ2-7; CDR3: CASTRGQGANEQYF; DNA: TGCGCCAGTACAAGGGGACAGGGGGCGAACGAGCAGTACTTC
D: TRBD1; V: TRBV18; size: NA; J: TRBJ2-5; CDR3: CASSPLGTGSQETQYF; DNA: TGTGCCAGCTCACCACTTGGGACAGGGAGTCAAGAGACCCAGTACTTC
D: TRBD2; V: TRBV4-1; size: once; J: TRBJ2-1; CDR3: CASRRTGLAGGPVLGDEQFF; DNA: TGCGCCAGCAGACGAACAGGACTAGCGGGGGGGCCTGTTCTTGGTGATGAGCAGTTCTTC
D: TRBD1; V: TRBV7-9; size: NA; J: TRBJ1-1; CDR3: CASSRRGVNTEAFF; DNA: TGTGCCAGCAGCCGCAGGGGGGTGAACACTGAAGCTTTCTTT
D: NA; V: TRBV7-9; size: few; J: TRBJ2-3; CDR3: CASSLDGRDYTQYF; DNA: TGTGCCAGCAGCTTAGATGGACGGGATTATACGCAGTATTTT
D: TRBD1; V: TRBV5-4; size: NA; J: TRBJ2-1; CDR3: CASSIGQGITYNEQFF; DNA: TGTGCCAGCAGCATAGGACAGGGCATCACCTACAATGAGCAGTTCTTC
D: NA; V: TRBV7-9; size: few; J: TRBJ2-1; CDR3: CASSFSNNEQFF; DNA: TGTGCCAGCAGCTTTAGCAACAATGAGCAGTTCTTC
D: NA; V: TRBV30; size: few; J: TRBJ1-1; CDR3: CAWGRNTEAFF; DNA: TGTGCCTGGGGGAGGAACACTGAAGCTTTCTTT
D: NA; V: TRBV11-2; size: few; J: TRBJ1-2; CDR3: CASSQGHGGGYTF; DNA: TGTGCCAGCAGCCAGGGACATGGGGGTGGCTACACCTTC
D: TRBD1; V: TRBV27; size: once; J: TRBJ2-5; CDR3: CASMGIRDRRQETQYF; DNA: TGTGCCAGCATGGGGATCCGGGACAGGCGACAAGAGACCCAGTACTTC
D: TRBD1; V: TRBV11-2; size: NA; J: TRBJ2-7; CDR3: CASRPLGGPGYEQYF; DNA: TGTGCCAGCAGGCCCCTAGGGGGCCCGGGGTACGAGCAGTACTTC
D: NA; V: TRBV19; size: NA; J: TRBJ2-2; CDR3: CASSIRPGTGELFF; DNA: TGTGCCAGTAGTATACGTCCAGGGACCGGGGAGCTGTTTTTT
D: TRBD1; V: TRBV2; size: NA; J: TRBJ2-7; CDR3: CASSVGQGYHEQYF; DNA: TGTGCCAGCAGTGTGGGACAGGGGTACCACGAGCAGTACTTC
D: TRBD1; V: TRBV10-2; size: NA; J: TRBJ1-5; CDR3: CASSDSGQGSHQPQHF; DNA: TGCGCCAGCAGTGACTCGGGACAGGGGAGTCACCAGCCCCAGCATTTT
D: TRBD1; V: TRBV10-3; size: NA; J: TRBJ1-1; CDR3: CASRRTGTEAFF; DNA: TGTGCCAGCCGCCGGACAGGCACTGAAGCTTTCTTT
D: NA; V: TRBV30; size: few; J: TRBJ2-2; CDR3: CAWSAGLHTGELFF; DNA: TGTGCCTGGAGTGCGGGACTTCACACCGGGGAGCTGTTTTTT
D: NA; V: TRBV7-2; size: few; J: TRBJ2-7; CDR3: CASSSRLGSSYEQYF; DNA: TGTGCCAGCAGCTCCCGACTAGGGAGCTCCTACGAGCAGTACTTC
D: NA; V: TRBV6-1; size: NA; J: TRBJ1-4; CDR3: CASSGQGVEKLFF; DNA: TGTGCCAGCAGTGGCCAGGGTGTTGAAAAACTGTTTTTT
D: TRBD2; V: TRBV29-1; size: NA; J: TRBJ2-7; CDR3: CSGGSSLGEQYF; DNA: TGCAGCGGCGGGAGCAGCCTGGGGGAGCAGTACTTC
D: TRBD2; V: TRBV19; size: few; J: TRBJ2-7; CDR3: CASSTQREGRYEQYF; DNA: TGTGCCAGTAGTACACAGCGGGAGGGCCGGTACGAGCAGTACTTC
D: NA; V: TRBV7-9; size: NA; J: TRBJ2-7; CDR3: CASSLARGLYEQYF; DNA: TGTGCCAGCAGCTTAGCGCGCGGACTTTACGAGCAGTACTTC
D: NA; V: TRBV5-6; size: once; J: TRBJ2-2; CDR3: CASSLERTGELFF; DNA: TGTGCCAGCAGCTTGGAGAGGACCGGGGAGCTGTTTTTT
D: NA; V: TRBV10-3; size: NA; J: TRBJ2-6; CDR3: CAISESAGSGANVLTF; DNA: TGTGCCATCAGTGAGTCTGCGGGCTCTGGGGCCAACGTCCTGACTTTC
D: NA; V: TRBV11-3; size: NA; J: TRBJ2-2; CDR3: CASSDTGLSTGELFF; DNA: TGTGCCAGCAGCGATACAGGGTTGAGCACCGGGGAGCTGTTTTTT
D: TRBD1; V: TRBV5-8; size: NA; J: TRBJ1-2; CDR3: CASSRGQGAYGYTF; DNA: TGTGCCAGCAGCCGAGGACAGGGCGCCTATGGCTACACCTTC
D: TRBD1; V: TRBV28; size: NA; J: TRBJ2-7; CDR3: CASRQGPYEQYF; DNA: TGTGCCAGCCGACAGGGACCCTACGAGCAGTACTTC
D: TRBD2; V: TRBV18; size: NA; J: TRBJ2-1; CDR3: CASSELAGGRDEQFF; DNA: TGTGCCAGCTCAGAACTAGCGGGAGGACGCGATGAGCAGTTCTTC
D: NA; V: TRBV6-1; size: NA; J: TRBJ2-7; CDR3: CASTQGDFSSYEQYF; DNA: TGTGCCAGCACTCAAGGGGACTTCTCCTCCTACGAGCAGTACTTC
D: NA; V: TRBV15; size: NA; J: TRBJ2-7; CDR3: CATSLEGLRGEQYF; DNA: TGTGCCACCAGCCTCGAGGGACTTAGAGGCGAGCAGTACTTC
D: NA; V: TRBV7-9; size: NA; J: TRBJ2-7; CDR3: CASSSLGRHYEQYF; DNA: TGTGCCAGCAGTTCCCTGGGGAGACACTACGAGCAGTACTTC
D: TRBD1; V: TRBV4-2; size: NA; J: TRBJ2-7; CDR3: CASSHPDRGGYEQYF; DNA: TGTGCCAGCAGCCACCCCGACAGGGGAGGTTACGAGCAGTACTTC
D: TRBD2; V: TRBV28; size: once; J: TRBJ2-7; CDR3: CASRIGGGGGSYEQYF; DNA: TGTGCCAGCAGGATTGGTGGGGGGGGAGGATCCTACGAGCAGTACTTC
D: NA; V: TRBV5-1; size: NA; J: TRBJ2-7; CDR3: CASSPGGGGPYEQYF; DNA: TGCGCCAGCAGCCCGGGAGGTGGGGGGCCCTACGAGCAGTACTTC
D: TRBD2; V: TRBV11-2; size: once; J: TRBJ2-3; CDR3: CASSLAAGGRGDTQYF; DNA: TGTGCCAGCAGCTTAGCAGCGGGGGGGCGTGGAGATACGCAGTATTTT
D: NA; V: TRBV14; size: few; J: TRBJ2-2; CDR3: CASRSFRGTGELFF; DNA: TGTGCCAGCAGGTCCTTCAGGGGCACCGGGGAGCTGTTTTTT
D: NA; V: TRBV19; size: once; J: TRBJ1-5; CDR3: CASRNGDSFNQPQHF; DNA: TGTGCCAGTAGAAACGGGGATTCATTCAATCAGCCCCAGCATTTT
D: NA; V: TRBV7-7; size: NA; J: TRBJ2-7; CDR3: CASSPQGSGEQYF; DNA: TGTGCTAGCAGCCCTCAGGGGTCCGGCGAGCAGTACTTC
D: TRBD1; V: TRBV6-5; size: NA; J: TRBJ2-1; CDR3: CASTNRGREQFF; DNA: TGTGCCAGCACCAACAGGGGGAGGGAGCAGTTCTTC
D: NA; V: TRBV2; size: NA; J: TRBJ1-6; CDR3: CARAGISKNSPLHF; DNA: TGTGCCAGGGCCGGGATTAGTAAGAATTCACCCCTCCACTTT
D: NA; V: TRBV2; size: NA; J: TRBJ2-2; CDR3: CASSDGHLFRVFF; DNA: TGTGCCAGCAGTGATGGACACCTATTTAGGGTGTTTTTT
D: TRBD1; V: TRBV29-1; size: NA; J: TRBJ2-7; CDR3: CSARGQGAREQYF; DNA: TGCAGCGCTCGAGGACAGGGGGCGCGGGAGCAGTACTTC
D: TRBD2; V: TRBV4-1; size: once; J: TRBJ2-1; CDR3: CASSQGLAGVVPIGEQFF; DNA: TGCGCCAGCAGCCAGGGACTAGCGGGAGTAGTCCCTATTGGTGAGCAGTTCTTC
D: NA; V: TRBV7-2; size: NA; J: TRBJ2-2; CDR3: CASSLLPGTGELFF; DNA: TGTGCCAGCAGCTTACTCCCCGGGACCGGGGAGCTGTTTTTT
D: NA; V: TRBV19; size: NA; J: TRBJ2-7; CDR3: CASRNAGLSSYEQYF; DNA: TGTGCCAGTAGGAACGCCGGACTTTCTTCCTACGAGCAGTACTTC
D: TRBD2; V: TRBV19; size: NA; J: TRBJ2-1; CDR3: CASSIGGGSRNEQFF; DNA: TGTGCCAGTAGTATCGGCGGGGGGTCGCGCAATGAGCAGTTCTTC